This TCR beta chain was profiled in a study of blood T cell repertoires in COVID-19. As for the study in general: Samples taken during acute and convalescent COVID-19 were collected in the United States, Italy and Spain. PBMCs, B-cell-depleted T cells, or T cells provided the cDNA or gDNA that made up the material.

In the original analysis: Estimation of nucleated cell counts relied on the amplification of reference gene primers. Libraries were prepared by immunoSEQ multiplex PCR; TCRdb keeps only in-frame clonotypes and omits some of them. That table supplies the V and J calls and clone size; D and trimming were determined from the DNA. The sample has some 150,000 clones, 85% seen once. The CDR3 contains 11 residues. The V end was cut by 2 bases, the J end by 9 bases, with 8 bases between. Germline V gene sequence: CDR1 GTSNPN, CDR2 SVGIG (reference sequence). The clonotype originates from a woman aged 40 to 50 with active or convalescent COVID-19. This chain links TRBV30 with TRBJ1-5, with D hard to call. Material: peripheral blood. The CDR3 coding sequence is TGTGCCTGGAGTCTTTCCGGGCCCCAGCATTTT. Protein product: CAWSLSGPQHF.